This record looks at one T cell receptor (beta chain) sequence and its context. The antigen is unknown. 13 Jbeta primers and 60 Vbeta primers were used for the PCR. The table came from immunoSEQ multiplex PCR; TCRdb's copy has only in-frame clones and leaves some out. The sample yields 110,000 to 150,000 clones, 79% seen once. All the people who gave samples were healthy bone marrow donors. This record belongs to a study of cytomegalovirus exposure and HLA in healthy donors. Study-level results: As a later analysis showed, several of the most significant clusters appeared to be linked to common viral pathogens.

The CDR3 contains 16 residues. Germline trimming cut 0 bases from V and 4 bases from J; bases unmatched to any gene: 6. Germline CDR1 reads LGHNA; CDR2 reads YSLEER. This rearrangement joins TRBV4-3 to TRBJ1-3; 7 bases map to TRBD1. This clonotype originated in a female donor in good health and CMV-seronegative. The sequenced sample was PBMCs. The CDR3 region has the DNA TGCGCCAGCAGCCAAGATCGGAGGGGGCGGGGAAACACCATATATTTT. Translating gives CASSQDRRGRGNTIYF.